The sequence of this T cell receptor beta chain was determined in a study of response to subunit inactivated influenza vaccine. MiXCR, run by TCRdb on the RT-PCR reads, gives a single entry per CDR3 protein. The repertoire has about 500,000 distinct CDR3 sequences, 16% of them found once; the top ten carry roughly 3%. The CDR3 totals 15 residues. The V and J ends lost 3 bases and 4 bases, in that order; junction bases with no gene match: 6. Germline CDR1 SGDLS, CDR2 YYNGEE. Sample: CD4+ T cells sorted from PBMCs, taken around 2 years after vaccination. V is TRBV9 and J is TRBJ1-4; TRBD1 matches 7 bases. The origin of this receptor is a man between 50 and 75 years old who received an inactivated influenza vaccine. The CDR3 bases are TGTGCCAGCAGCGGTTCCGGGACAGATAATGAAAAACTGTTTTTT. Protein: CASSGSGTDNEKLFF.